One and the same sample provided the 7 T cell receptor beta chains below, sequenced in a study of shared clonotypes between healthy human individuals. Generated by immunoSEQ multiplex PCR, the TCRdb table keeps only in-frame clones and is missing some. The table shows 2 million to 2.5 million clones, with roughly 93% occurring only once. What was sequenced was naive CD4+ T cells from PBMCs. The subset here: CD45RA+ positively selected. The receptors stem from a man between 18 and 35 years old in good health. Some clones in this sample may be carry-over from other donors' samples.

About this clone itself: This same CDR3 is encoded by further DNA sequences in the sample. V and J are TRBV29-1 and TRBJ2-3; the D gene is possibly TRBD2 (5 bases). Germline values: CDR1 SQVTM, CDR2 ANQGSEA. V lost 3 bases and J lost 0, with 10 bases in between. The CDR3 runs to 14 residues. CDR3 sequence reads: CSVEGGPSTDTQYF. CDR3 DNA: TGCAGCGTTGAGGGCGGGCCTAGCACAGATACGCAGTATTTT.

The chain uses TRBV19 and TRBJ1-4, with a tentative D call TRBD1 (5 bases). V lost 4 bases and J 0 bases, leaving 15 bases between the germline ends. In germline, CDR1 is LNHDA, CDR2 SQIVND (reference sequence). The length of the CDR3 is 17 residues. This CDR3 reads CASSKPGADATNEKLFF. The CDR3 bases are TGTGCCAGTAGTAAGCCCGGGGCCGACGCAACTAATGAAAAACTGTTTTTT.

V gene TRBV30 combines with J gene TRBJ2-7, with D maybe TRBD2 (7 bases). V was shortened by 3 bases and J by 6 bases, with 15 bases between the two germline ends. Germline CDR1 and CDR2: GTSNPN and SVGIG (reference sequence). The CDR3 covers 13 residues. The CDR3 spells CAWRSSGGREQYF. In DNA, the CDR3 is TGTGCCTGGAGGAGTTCGGGGGGCCGCGAGCAGTACTTC.

The rearrangement joins TRBV4-3 to TRBJ1-1; possibly TRBD1 for D (5 bases). This CDR3 contains 13 residues. CDR1 is LGHNA, CDR2 YSLEER, per germline. The ends were cut back, 0 bases at V and 6 bases at J, with 8 bases in the middle. The CDR3 nucleotides are TGCGCCAGCAGCCAAGAGGGGGGATCTGAAGCTTTCTTT. Its protein is CASSQEGGSEAFF.

The chain carries TRBV25-1 and TRBJ2-1, with TRBD1 matching over 10 bases. V was clipped by 7 bases and J by 1 base; unmatched bases: 7. CDR1 and CDR2 from the germline V gene are MGHDK and SYGVNS. The CDR3 spans 16 residues. CDR3 sequence: CASTPRDRGSYNEQFF. CDR3 sequence (DNA): TGTGCCAGCACCCCCCGGGACAGGGGTTCCTACAATGAGCAGTTCTTC.

This clone was recorded a few times. The chain recombines TRBV4-1 with TRBJ1-2; D gene ambiguous. Germline V CDR1 and CDR2: MGHRA, YSYEKL. The CDR3 spans 17 residues. The V and J ends lost 0 bases and 2 bases respectively, with 16 bases between them. The CDR3 spells CASSQDPNVRSNYGYTF. The CDR3 DNA is TGCGCCAGCAGCCAAGATCCCAACGTGAGGAGCAACTATGGCTACACCTTC.

This chain uses TRBV5-8 with TRBJ2-1; 8 bases map to TRBD2. Germline V gives CDR1 SGHTS, CDR2 YDEGEE. CDR3 length: 17 residues. J gave up 6 bases and V 1 base, and 12 bases lay outside the gene matches. The CDR3 coding sequence is TGTGCCAGCAGCTTGCGGCTAAGTGCGGGAGGAGGCAATGAGCAGTTCTTC. Translation: CASSLRLSAGGGNEQFF. The entire variable domain, with the rest obtained from reference TRBV5-8 and TRBJ2-1, is as follows: EAGVTQSPTHLIKTRGQQATLRCSPISGHTSVYWYQQALGLGLQFLLWYDEGEERNRGNFPPRFSGRQFPNYSSELNVNALELEDSALYLCASSLRLSAGGGNEQFFGPGTRLTVL.